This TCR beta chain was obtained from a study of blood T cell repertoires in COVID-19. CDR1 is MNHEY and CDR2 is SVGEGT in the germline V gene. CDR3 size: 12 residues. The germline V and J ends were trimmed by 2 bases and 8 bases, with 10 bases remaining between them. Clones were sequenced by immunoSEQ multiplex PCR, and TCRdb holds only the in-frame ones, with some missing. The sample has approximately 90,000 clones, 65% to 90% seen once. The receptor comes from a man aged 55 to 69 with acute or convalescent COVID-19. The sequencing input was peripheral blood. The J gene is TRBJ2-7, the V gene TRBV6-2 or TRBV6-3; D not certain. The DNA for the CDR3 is TGTGCCAGCAGTTACGACGGGTATCAGCAGTACTTC. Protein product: CASSYDGYQQYF.